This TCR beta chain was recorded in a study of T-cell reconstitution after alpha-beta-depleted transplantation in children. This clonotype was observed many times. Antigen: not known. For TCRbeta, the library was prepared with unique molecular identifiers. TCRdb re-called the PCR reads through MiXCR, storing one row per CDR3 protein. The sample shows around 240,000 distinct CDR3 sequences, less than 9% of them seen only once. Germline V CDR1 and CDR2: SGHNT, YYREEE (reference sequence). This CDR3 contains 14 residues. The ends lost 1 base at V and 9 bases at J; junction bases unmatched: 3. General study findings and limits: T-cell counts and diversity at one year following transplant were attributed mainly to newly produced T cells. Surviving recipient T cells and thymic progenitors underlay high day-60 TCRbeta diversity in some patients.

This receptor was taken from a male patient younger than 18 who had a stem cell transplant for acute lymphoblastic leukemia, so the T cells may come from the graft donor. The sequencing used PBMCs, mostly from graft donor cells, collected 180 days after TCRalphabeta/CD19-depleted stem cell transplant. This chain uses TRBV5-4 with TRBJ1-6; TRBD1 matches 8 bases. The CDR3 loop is CASSLQGASSPLHF. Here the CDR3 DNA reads TGTGCCAGCAGCTTGCAGGGGGCAAGTTCACCCCTCCACTTT. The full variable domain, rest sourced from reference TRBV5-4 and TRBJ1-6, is ETGVTQSPTHLIKTRGQQVTLRCSSQSGHNTVSWYQQALGQGPQFIFQYYREEENGRGNFPPRFSGLQFPNYSSELNVNALELDDSALYLCASSLQGASSPLHFGNGTRLTVT.